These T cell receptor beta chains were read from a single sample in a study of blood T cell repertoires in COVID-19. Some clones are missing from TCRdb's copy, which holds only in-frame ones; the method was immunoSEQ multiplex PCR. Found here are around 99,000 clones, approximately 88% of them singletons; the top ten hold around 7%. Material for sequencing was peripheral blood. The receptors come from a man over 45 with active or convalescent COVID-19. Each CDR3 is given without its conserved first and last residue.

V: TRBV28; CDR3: ASSPDRGKYGSNQPQH
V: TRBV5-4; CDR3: ASSPRQDGDSPLH
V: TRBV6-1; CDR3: ASSEAPSGSWGEQY
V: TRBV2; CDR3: ASSLDRPARETQY
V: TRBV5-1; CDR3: ASSLALGAVTEAF
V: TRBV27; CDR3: ASSLGRGFDEQY
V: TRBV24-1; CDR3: ATSDGWGQGRGEETQY
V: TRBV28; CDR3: ASSPPGQGAYGYT
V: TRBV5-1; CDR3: ASSLAGELAVGYT
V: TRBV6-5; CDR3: ASSSNRVHEQY
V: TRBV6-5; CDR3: ASRPGQGAYEQY
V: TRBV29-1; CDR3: SVLISGSRNEQF
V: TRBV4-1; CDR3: ASSQDLQDRVYGYT
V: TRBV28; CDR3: ASSIEVSGGYT
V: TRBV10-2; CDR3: ASSENSGYQETQY
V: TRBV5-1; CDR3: ASSSGTYNEQF
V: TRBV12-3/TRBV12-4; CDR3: ASSLGQNQPQH
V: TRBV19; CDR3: ATRGQGGETQY
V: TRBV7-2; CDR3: ASSSPPGTYNEQF
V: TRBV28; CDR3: ASSWPDRGGIGELF
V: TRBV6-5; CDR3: ASSYSGQAFSYEQY
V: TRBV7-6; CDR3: ASSVQGDSTEAF
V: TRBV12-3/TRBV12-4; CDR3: ASRRQRDGYT
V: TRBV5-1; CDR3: ASRPRPQAEAGYRRDEQY
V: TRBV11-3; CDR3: ASSSRVGKTDTQY
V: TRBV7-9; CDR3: ASNIGGGGNSPLH
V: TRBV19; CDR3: ASSIPRVRGNEQF
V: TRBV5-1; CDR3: ASSFESLAGYNEQF
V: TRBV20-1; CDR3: SASTRSNQPQH
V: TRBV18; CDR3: ASSPVTGHGNTIY
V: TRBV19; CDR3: ASSSPGAYRGATEAF
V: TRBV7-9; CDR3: ASSRSFSIAGSTYNEQF
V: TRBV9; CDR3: ASSVSARTSGVRSLSYNEQF
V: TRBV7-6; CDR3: ASSQGTALETQY
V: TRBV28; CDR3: ASSSSTSGNNEQF
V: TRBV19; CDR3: ASKLAGGRYNEQF
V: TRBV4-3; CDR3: ASSQEADLSGANVLT
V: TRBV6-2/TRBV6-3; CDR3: ASSYSIDPTDSNTDTQY
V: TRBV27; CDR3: ASQTGREGYT
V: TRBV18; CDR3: ASSPPSSEQY